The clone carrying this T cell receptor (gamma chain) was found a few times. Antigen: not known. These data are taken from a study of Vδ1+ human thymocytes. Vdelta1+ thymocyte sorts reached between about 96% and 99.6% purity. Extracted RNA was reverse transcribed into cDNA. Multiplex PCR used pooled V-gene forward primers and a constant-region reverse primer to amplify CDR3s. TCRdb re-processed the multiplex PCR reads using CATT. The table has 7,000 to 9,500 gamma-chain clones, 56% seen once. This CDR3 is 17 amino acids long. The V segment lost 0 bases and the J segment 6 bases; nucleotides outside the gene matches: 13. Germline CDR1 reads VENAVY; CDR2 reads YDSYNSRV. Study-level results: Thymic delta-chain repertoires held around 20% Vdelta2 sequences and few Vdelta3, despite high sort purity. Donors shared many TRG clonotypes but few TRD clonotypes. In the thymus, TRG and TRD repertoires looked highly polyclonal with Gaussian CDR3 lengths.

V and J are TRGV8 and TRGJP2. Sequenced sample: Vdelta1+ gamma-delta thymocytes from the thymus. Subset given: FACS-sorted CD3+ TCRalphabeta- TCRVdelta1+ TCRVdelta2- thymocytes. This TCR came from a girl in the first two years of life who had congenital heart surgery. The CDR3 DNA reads TGTGCCACCTGGGATAGGCTCCTCTGTCGTGGTGATTGGATCAAGACGTTT. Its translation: CATWDRLLCRGDWIKTF.